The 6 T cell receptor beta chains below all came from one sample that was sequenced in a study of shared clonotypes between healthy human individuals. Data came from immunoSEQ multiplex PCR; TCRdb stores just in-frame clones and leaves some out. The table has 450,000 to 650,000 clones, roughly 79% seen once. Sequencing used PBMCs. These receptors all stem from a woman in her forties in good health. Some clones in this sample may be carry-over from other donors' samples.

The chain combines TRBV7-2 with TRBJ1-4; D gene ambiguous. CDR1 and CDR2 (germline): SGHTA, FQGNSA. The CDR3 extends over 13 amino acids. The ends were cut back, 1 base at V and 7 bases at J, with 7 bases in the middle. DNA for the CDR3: TGTGCCAGCAGCTTAGAGGGAGGTGAAAAACTGTTTTTT. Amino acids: CASSLEGGEKLFF.

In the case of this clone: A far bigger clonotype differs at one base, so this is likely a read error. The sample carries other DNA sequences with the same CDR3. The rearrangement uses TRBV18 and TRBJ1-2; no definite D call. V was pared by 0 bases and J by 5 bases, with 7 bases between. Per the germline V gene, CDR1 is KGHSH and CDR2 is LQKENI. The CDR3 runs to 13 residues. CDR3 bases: TGTGCCAGCTCACCACCAAACCAATATGGCTACACCTTC. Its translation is CASSPPNQYGYTF.

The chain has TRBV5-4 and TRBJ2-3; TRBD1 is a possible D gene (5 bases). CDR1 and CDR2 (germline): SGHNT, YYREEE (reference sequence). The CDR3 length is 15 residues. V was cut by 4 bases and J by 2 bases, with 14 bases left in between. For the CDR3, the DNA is TGTGCCAGCAGCCGGGTGGGGCCCAACACAGATACGCAGTATTTT. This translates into CASSRVGPNTDTQYF.

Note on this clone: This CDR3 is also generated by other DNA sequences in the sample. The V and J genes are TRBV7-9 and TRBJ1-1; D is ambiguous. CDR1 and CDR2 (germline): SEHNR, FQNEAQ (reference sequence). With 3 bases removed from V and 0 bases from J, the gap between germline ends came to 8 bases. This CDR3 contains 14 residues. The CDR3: CASSFEGLNTEAFF. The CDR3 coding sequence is TGTGCCAGCAGCTTCGAAGGTCTGAACACTGAAGCTTTCTTT.

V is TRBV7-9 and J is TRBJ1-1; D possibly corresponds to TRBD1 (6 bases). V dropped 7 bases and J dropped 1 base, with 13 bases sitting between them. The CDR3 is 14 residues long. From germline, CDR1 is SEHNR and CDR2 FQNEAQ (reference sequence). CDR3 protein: CASTRDTENTEAFF. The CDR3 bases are TGTGCCAGCACACGGGACACCGAGAACACTGAAGCTTTCTTT.

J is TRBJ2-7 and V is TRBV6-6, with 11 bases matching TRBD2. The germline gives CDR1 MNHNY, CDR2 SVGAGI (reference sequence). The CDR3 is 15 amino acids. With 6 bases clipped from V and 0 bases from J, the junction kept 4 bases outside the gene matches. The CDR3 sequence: CASRSLAGVSYEQYF. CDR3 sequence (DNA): TGTGCCAGCAGATCACTAGCGGGGGTCTCCTACGAGCAGTACTTC.